This T cell receptor (beta chain) is drawn from a study of OX40 agonist ivuxolimab in advanced cancers. Overall study: Mean age approximately 55 years, range roughly 23 to 79; roughly 80% male. Allowance was made for prior anti-PD-1, anti-PD-L1 or anti-CTLA-4 therapy, and about 40% had some. The study's findings and limits: Relative to CD4+ cells, CD8+ T cells on average had more expanded clones.

A note on this clone: Its antigen is still unknown. An end of the junction does not agree with germline; a read error may underlie this.

The CDR3 spans 13 residues. CDR1 is LGHNT and CDR2 is FRNRAP in the germline V gene. Using immunoSEQ multiplex PCR, the repertoire was profiled, and TCRdb retains in-frame clones only, with some absent. This sample has 40,000 to 60,000 clones, with roughly 86% found just once. The sample here was CD4+ or CD8+ T cells sorted from blood, taken in a trial of the OX40 agonist ivuxolimab. The receptor was derived from an adult with an advanced solid tumor such as melanoma, head and neck, liver or kidney cancer. The genes are TRBV12-5 and TRBJ1-1; possibly TRBD1 for D (6 bases). The CDR3 protein is CASGFQGNPEAFF. DNA of the CDR3: TGTGCTAGTGGTTTTCAGGGGAACCCTGAAGCTTTCTTT.